A single sample is the source of the 21 T cell receptor beta chains below, sequenced in a study of molecular identifiers for immune sequencing clone quantification. TCRdb called the PCR reads again in MiXCR, with one record for every CDR3 protein. This sample has 80,000 to 100,000 distinct CDR3 sequences; around 24% occur once, and the top ten carry roughly 1%. The sample comprised naive CD8+ T cells from blood, with Jurkat cell RNA spiked in. Specified subset: FACS-sorted CD8+CD4-CCR7+CD45RA+ naive T cells. These receptors came from a human donor in good health. Some libraries in this study had Jurkat cell RNA spiked in.

The chain joins TRBV6-2 or TRBV6-3 to TRBJ1-5; tentative D call: TRBD1 (6 bases). CDR1 MNHEY and CDR2 SVGEGT come from the germline V gene. V lost 2 bases to trimming and J lost 3 bases, with 11 bases between them. The CDR3 is made up of 15 amino acids. CDR3 loop: CASSYGPGANQPQHF. The CDR3 coding sequence is TGTGCCAGCAGTTACGGGCCGGGGGCCAATCAGCCCCAGCATTTT.

The table lists this clonotype with a few counts. V is TRBV30 and J is TRBJ2-1, with 11 positions matching TRBD2. This CDR3 is built from 21 residues. Germline loops: CDR1 GTSNPN, CDR2 SVGIG (reference sequence). V shed 3 bases and J 0 bases; nucleotides not matched to a gene: 19. The CDR3 here is CAWSSSVHPGLADLSYNEQFF. The CDR3 bases are TGTGCCTGGAGCTCAAGTGTCCATCCGGGACTAGCGGATCTCTCCTACAATGAGCAGTTCTTC.

In its sample, this clonotype was seen many times. The rearrangement links TRBV5-4 to TRBJ2-3; D is undetermined. The germline gives CDR1 SGHNT, CDR2 YYREEE (reference sequence). V shed 1 base and J shed 4 bases, with 7 bases lying between them. This CDR3 has 13 amino acids. The chain's CDR3 is CASSLSGSDTQYF. The CDR3 DNA sequence: TGTGCCAGCAGCTTGTCTGGATCAGATACGCAGTATTTT.

For this clonotype: One end of the junction does not line up with germline, which may come from a read error. This chain links TRBV7-2 with TRBJ2-5, with 7 bases aligning to TRBD1. CDR1 is SGHTA and CDR2 is FQGNSA in the germline V gene. The CDR3 covers 17 residues. The CDR3 nucleotides are TGTGCCAGCAGCTTAGGGCCAGACAGGGAATACGAAGAGGCCCAGTACTTC. This sequence encodes CASSLGPDREYEEAQYF.

Comment on this clonotype: Possible read error: a much larger clone is one base away. This chain connects TRBV7-9 to TRBJ2-5; the D is unclear. CDR3 length: 15 residues. Germline loops: CDR1 SEHNR, CDR2 FQNEAQ (reference sequence). V was pared by 4 bases and J by 2 bases, with 14 bases between. As DNA, the CDR3 is TGTGCCAGCAGCTCTTTGACGGTACAACAAGAGACCCAGTACTTC. It is translated as CASSSLTVQQETQYF.

This clonotype has ten or more counts. The chain links TRBV13 to TRBJ2-7, with TRBD1 matching 7 bases. The germline V gene has CDR1 PRHDT and CDR2 FYEKMQ (reference sequence). With V trimmed by 5 bases and J by 2 bases, 6 bases remained unmatched. The CDR3 extends over 14 amino acids. Written as DNA, the CDR3 is TGTGCCAGCAGCCTTTTTACAGGGGCCTACGAGCAGTACTTC. This encodes CASSLFTGAYEQYF.

As concerns this clonotype: This clone may be a read error of a much larger clone one base away. The rearrangement links TRBV11-2 to TRBJ2-5, with 9 bases identical to TRBD1. CDR1 and CDR2 from the germline V gene are SGHAT and FQNNGV. V was pared by 2 bases and J by 4 bases, with 17 bases of the junction left unmatched. The CDR3 extends over 19 amino acids. CDR3 DNA: TGTGCCAGCAGCTTATGGTTCGCAGGGGGGACAGGGACCCCAGAGACCCAGTACTTC. Its protein is CASSLWFAGGTGTPETQYF.

This clonotype was detected many times. The chain's CDR3 is CASSFVSPAVGEQFF. The CDR3 nucleotides are TGTGCCAGCAGTTTTGTTAGCCCGGCAGTCGGTGAGCAGTTCTTC. The chain joins TRBV12-3 or TRBV12-4 to TRBJ2-1, with D uncertain. This CDR3 comprises 15 residues. Trimming pared 3 bases from V and 9 bases from J, leaving 18 bases between.

Concerning this clonotype itself: This may arise from a read error, as a much more abundant clone is one base away. The chain combines TRBV12-3 or TRBV12-4 with TRBJ2-5; D perhaps matches TRBD2 (6 bases). V lost 5 bases to trimming and J lost 3 bases, with 19 bases between them. The CDR3 is made up of 16 amino acids. The CDR3: CASSQTRRDQEETQYF. The CDR3 DNA sequence: TGTGCCAGCAGTCAAACGAGGAGGGACCAAGAAGAGACCCAGTACTTC.

There are many counts of this clonotype. The rearrangement uses TRBV7-2 and TRBJ2-3; no definite D call. V was clipped by 5 bases and J by 0 bases, with 18 bases between them. Germline assignment: CDR1 SGHTA and CDR2 FQGNSA. This CDR3 is built from 17 residues. The CDR3 nucleotides read TGTGCCAGCAGCACATCCCCATATGTTATGAGCACAGATACGCAGTATTTT. Translated: CASSTSPYVMSTDTQYF.

This clonotype has ten or more counts. The rearrangement links TRBV28 to TRBJ2-5; no firm D call. V was pared by 3 bases and J by 2 bases, with 7 bases between. The V gene's germline CDR1 is MDHEN and CDR2 SYDVKM. The CDR3 runs to 13 residues. This CDR3 is CASSFGFQETQYF. The CDR3 nucleotides read TGTGCCAGCAGTTTCGGGTTTCAAGAGACCCAGTACTTC.

V and J are TRBV6-5 and TRBJ2-5; 7 bases align to TRBD1. From germline, CDR1 is MNHEY and CDR2 SVGAGI. The CDR3 covers 15 residues. The trim removed 3 bases at V and 5 bases at J, leaving 9 bases unmatched. CDR3 coding DNA: TGTGCCAGCAGTTATTCCGGGACAGCTGGTGAGACCCAGTACTTC. It encodes CASSYSGTAGETQYF.

This clonotype came up many times. One end of the junction is discordant with germline, which a read error may explain. The chain uses TRBV7-9 and TRBJ1-5; 9 bases agree with TRBD1. Germline loops: CDR1 SEHNR, CDR2 FQNEAQ (reference sequence). The CDR3 consists of 13 residues. CDR3 coding DNA: TGTGCCAGCAGCCCCGACAGGGGGTCCAGGAAAAATTTT. This translates into CASSPDRGSRKNF. The full variable domain, its missing parts supplied by reference TRBV7-9 and TRBJ1-5, is DTGVSQNPRHKITKRGQNVTFRCDPISEHNRLYWYRQTLGQGPEFLTYFQNEAQLEKSRLLSDRFSAERPKGSFSTLEIQRTEQGDSAMYLCASSPDRGSRKNFGDGTRLSIL.

This clonotype was detected a few times. The chain employs TRBV7-8 and TRBJ1-5; D is possibly TRBD1 (6 bases). V was pared by 8 bases and J by 2 bases, with 19 bases between. CDR1 SGHVS and CDR2 FQNEAQ come from the germline V gene. The CDR3 extends over 16 amino acids. The CDR3 DNA reads TGTGCCAGCCCCCTAGGGGGGGGGGTGGGCAATCAGCCCCAGCATTTT. The encoded protein is CASPLGGGVGNQPQHF.

Regarding this clonotype: A read error may explain this, as a much larger clone is one base away. The V call is TRBV20-1, the J call TRBJ2-5; D is undetermined. This CDR3 has 13 amino acids. Germline V gene data show CDR1 as DFQATT and CDR2 as SNEGSKA (reference sequence). The DNA of the CDR3 is TGCAGTGTCAAAGATAGGGTGGAAGAGACCCGGTACTTC. Translation gives CSVKDRVEETRYF.

This clonotype turned up a few times. V is TRBV19 and J is TRBJ1-2, with a tentative D call TRBD1 (5 bases). Per the germline V gene, CDR1 is LNHDA and CDR2 is SQIVND (reference sequence). Trimming took off 8 bases at V and 6 bases at J, with 13 bases between the two ends. The CDR3 covers 12 residues. CDR3 coding DNA: TGTGCCAGTTCAAGGGGCCATGATGGCTACACCTTC. It translates to CASSRGHDGYTF.

This clonotype was picked up many times. V usage is TRBV20-1 and J usage is TRBJ2-1, with D tentatively TRBD2 (6 bases). CDR1 and CDR2 (germline): DFQATT, SNEGSKA (reference sequence). Trimming left V 6 bases short and J 0 bases short, with 15 bases between. The CDR3 consists of 15 residues. The CDR3 nucleotides are TGCAGTGCCAGTCAATGGGGAGGCTCCTACAATGAGCAGTTCTTC. Its translation: CSASQWGGSYNEQFF.

This clonotype was recorded at least ten times. This sequence joins TRBV12-3 or TRBV12-4 and TRBJ2-5; D ambiguous. This CDR3 region has 12 residues. Trimming cost V 8 bases and J 3 bases, with 10 bases left between them. The CDR3 DNA reads as TGTGCCAGCGGGCTTGCGAAAGAGACCCAGTACTTC. Translation gives CASGLAKETQYF.

The V gene is TRBV7-9, the J gene TRBJ2-1; TRBD2 aligns across 7 bases. The CDR3 is 14 residues long. Germline trimming cut 8 bases from V and 3 bases from J; bases unmatched to any gene: 7. Germline-derived CDR1 and CDR2 are SEHNR and FQNEAQ (reference sequence). As DNA, the CDR3 is TGTGCCAGCGTTTTCGGGGAGGGCTACAATGAGCAGTTCTTC. The encoded protein is CASVFGEGYNEQFF. The full variable domain, its missing parts supplied by reference TRBV7-9 and TRBJ2-1, is DTGVSQNPRHKITKRGQNVTFRCDPISEHNRLYWYRQTLGQGPEFLTYFQNEAQLEKSRLLSDRFSAERPKGSFSTLEIQRTEQGDSAMYLCASVFGEGYNEQFFGPGTRLTVL.

The chain is built from TRBV6-5 and TRBJ2-5, with no clear D. CDR3 length equals 17 residues. CDR1 is MNHEY, CDR2 SVGAGI, per germline. Between the trimmed V and J ends, which lost 6 bases and 4 bases, there was a span of 24 bases. For the CDR3, the DNA is TGTGCCAGCAGGCCGATCGGACGGGCCTCGCCGTCAGAGACCCAGTACTTC. Translated: CASRPIGRASPSETQYF.

This clonotype was found many times. The chain couples TRBV4-1 to TRBJ2-7, with D unresolved. Per the germline V gene, CDR1 is MGHRA and CDR2 is YSYEKL. The CDR3 has 16 residues. The ends were cut back, 1 base at V and 0 bases at J, with 13 bases in the middle. This chain's CDR3 is CASSQGTETYSYEQYF. The CDR3 DNA follows: TGCGCCAGCAGCCAAGGTACAGAGACGTACTCCTACGAGCAGTACTTC.